Here is one TCR beta chain with its context. Its antigen remains unknown. Only in-frame clones appear in the TCRdb table, and some are missing; sequencing was by immunoSEQ multiplex PCR. The sample consists of more than 150,000 clones, around 92% of them appearing once. The sample is drawn from a study of T cell responses to AZD1222 COVID-19 vaccine. Study-level results: White British donors predominated, females outnumbered males, and clonal diversity was possibly underestimated. Sampling captured repertoires only after the peak T cell response.

Trimming cost V 3 bases and J 6 bases; bases outside gene matches: 4. Germline V gives CDR1 WNHNN, CDR2 SYGVQD (reference sequence). The CDR3 covers 13 residues. This clonotype was sampled from an adult in good health. This rearrangement joins TRBV10-1 to TRBJ2-7; 8 nucleotides match TRBD2. This material consisted of peripheral blood, taken on day 0 of AZD1222 vaccination. For the CDR3, the DNA is TGCGCCAGCAGTGACGGGGGGGGCGGCGAGCAGTACTTC. Protein: CASSDGGGGEQYF.